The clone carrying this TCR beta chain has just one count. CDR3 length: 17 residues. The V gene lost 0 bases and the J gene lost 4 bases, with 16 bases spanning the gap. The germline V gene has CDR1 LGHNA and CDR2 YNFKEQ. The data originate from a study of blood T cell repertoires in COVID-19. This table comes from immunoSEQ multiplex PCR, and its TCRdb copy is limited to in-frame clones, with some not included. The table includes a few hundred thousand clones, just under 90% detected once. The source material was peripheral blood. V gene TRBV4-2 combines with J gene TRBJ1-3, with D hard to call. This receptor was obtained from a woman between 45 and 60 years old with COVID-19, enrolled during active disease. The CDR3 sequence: CASSQDTGGLSGNTIYF. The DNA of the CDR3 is TGTGCCAGCAGCCAAGATACGGGAGGCCTTTCAGGAAACACCATATATTTT.